Below are 5 T cell receptor beta chains sequenced from a single sample in a study of CD8 T cells in ankylosing spondylitis. The study, taken as a whole, reports: Within ankylosing spondylitis blood, a TCR beta motif made up of under 10 highly homologous variants appeared to be characteristic.

These receptors' targets are unknown. TCRdb recomputed calls from the 5' RACE reads with MiXCR, one row per CDR3 protein. The sample consists of fewer than 550,000 distinct CDR3 sequences, roughly 5.3% of them appearing once. Sequenced: blood, either unsorted or a sorted T cell fraction (not recorded which). These receptor sequences come from a male donor with ankylosing spondylitis.

A word on this clonotype: A much larger clone lies one base from this, so it may be a read error. Written as DNA, the CDR3 is TGCGCCAGCAGCTTGGTATGGGGACAGGTGGGGCATGAGCAGTTCTTC. Amino acid sequence: CASSLVWGQVGHEQFF. J is TRBJ2-1 and V is TRBV5-1, with TRBD1 matching 8 bases. V lost 0 bases, J lost 8 bases, and 10 bases stayed unmatched. The germline gives CDR1 SGHRS, CDR2 YFSETQ. CDR3 size: 16 residues.

This clonotype was observed a few times. The chain carries TRBV7-2 and TRBJ2-1; 9 nucleotides line up with TRBD2. This CDR3 contains 16 residues. CDR1 SGHTA and CDR2 FQGNSA come from the germline V gene. The ends lost 0 bases at V and 5 bases at J; junction bases unmatched: 5. The CDR3 reads CASSLAWRGGNNEQFF. The CDR3 DNA reads TGTGCCAGCAGCTTAGCCTGGCGGGGGGGCAACAATGAGCAGTTCTTC.

Concerning this clonotype: This clone may be a read error of a much larger clone one base away. This CDR3 fails to terminate in the conserved phenylalanine or tryptophan, so it likely reflects a read error. This sequence joins TRBV4-2 and TRBJ2-1, with 11 positions matching TRBD2. With 3 bases clipped from V and 5 bases from J, the junction kept 6 bases outside the gene matches. The CDR3 runs to 16 residues. Germline values: CDR1 LGHNA, CDR2 YNFKEQ. For the CDR3, the DNA is TGTGCCAGCAGCCAGTTAGCGGGAGGGCACAACAATGAGCAGTTCCTC. It yields the protein CASSQLAGGHNNEQFL.

This clonotype showed up many times. The chain has TRBV10-3 and TRBJ2-4; D gene unclear. V was shortened by 3 bases and J by 0 bases, with 12 bases between the two germline ends. CDR3 length: 16 amino acids. The germline CDR1 and CDR2 sequences are ENHRY and SYGVKD. Written as DNA, the CDR3 is TGTGCCATCAGTGATAAGGACGAGCTAGCCAAAAACATTCAGTACTTC. Its translation is CAISDKDELAKNIQYF.

The table lists this clonotype with a few counts. The gene calls are TRBV5-8 and TRBJ2-2; tentative D call: TRBD1 (6 bases). Germline lookup yields CDR1 SGHTS and CDR2 YDEGEE. The CDR3 runs to 15 residues. V lost 6 bases, J lost 3 bases, and 15 bases lay in between. CDR3 DNA: TGTGCCAGCACCCACCTTCGACAGGACACCGGGGAGCTGTTTTTT. It codes for CASTHLRQDTGELFF.